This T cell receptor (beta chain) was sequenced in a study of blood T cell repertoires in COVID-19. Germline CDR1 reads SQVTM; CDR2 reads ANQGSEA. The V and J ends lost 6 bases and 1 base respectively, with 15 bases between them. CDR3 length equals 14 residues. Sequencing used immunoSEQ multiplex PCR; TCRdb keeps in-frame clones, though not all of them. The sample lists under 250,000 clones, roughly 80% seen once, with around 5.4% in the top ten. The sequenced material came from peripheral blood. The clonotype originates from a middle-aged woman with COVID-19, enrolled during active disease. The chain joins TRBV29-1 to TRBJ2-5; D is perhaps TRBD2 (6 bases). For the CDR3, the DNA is TGCAGCGTGACACTGGGGACTGGCCAAGAGACCCAGTACTTC. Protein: CSVTLGTGQETQYF.